This T cell receptor (beta chain) is drawn from a study of cytomegalovirus exposure and HLA in healthy donors. CDR1 and CDR2 (germline): KGHSH, LQKENI. Trimming removed 5 bases from V and 2 bases from J, with 8 bases in between. The CDR3 covers 13 residues. Repertoires were generated with immunoSEQ multiplex PCR, while TCRdb's copy carries only in-frame clones and drops some. Here the sample spans roughly 330,000 clones, roughly 90% being singletons. This TCR came from a woman in her 30s in good health and CMV-seropositive. The rearrangement links TRBV18 to TRBJ2-3; D call uncertain. Specimen: PBMCs. This CDR3 is CASSGRNTDTQYF. CDR3 in DNA: TGTGCCAGCTCAGGCCGAAACACAGATACGCAGTATTTT.